This T cell receptor (beta chain) was observed in a study of T cells in Graves' hyperthyroidism and ophthalmopathy. Study at large: Once the initial diagnosis was made, peripheral blood was obtained before any treatment.

Germline lookup yields CDR1 LNHDA and CDR2 SQIVND (reference sequence). The J segment lost 7 bases and the V segment lost 4 bases, leaving 8 bases of the junction unmatched. This CDR3 region has 16 residues. Duration under 3 months, a NOSPECS grade of at least 4, and a Clinical Activity Score of at least 3 characterized the ophthalmopathy patients. Patients with uncontrolled infections, other autoimmune diseases, pregnancy or lactation were excluded. What was amplified from RNA transcripts were TCR beta CDR3 regions. First-round RT-PCR targeting the TCR CDR3 was performed with the HTBI primer set. Each CDR3 protein gets one entry after TCRdb re-called the multiplex PCR reads with MiXCR. The data show 400,000 to 500,000 distinct CDR3 sequences, with approximately 15% seen just once and over 10% held by the top ten.

The genes are TRBV19 and TRBJ2-1; 12 nucleotides match TRBD2. The source of this sequence is a man in his late teens or twenties with Graves' ophthalmopathy. The source material was blood. The CDR3, as DNA: TGTGCCAGTAGTAGGGCCCCGACTAGCGGGAGAAATGAGCAGTTCTTC. The encoded protein is CASSRAPTSGRNEQFF.